This T cell receptor beta chain came from a study of shared clonotypes between healthy human individuals. Study-wide background: Per donor, CD8 memory used one plate, CD8 naive used two, CD4 memory used three and CD4 naive used three.

This CDR3 is built from 14 residues. The germline CDR1 and CDR2 sequences are MNHEY and SMNVEV (reference sequence). With V trimmed by 8 bases and J by 3 bases, 6 bases remained unmatched. Using around 180 ng DNA, around 30,000 T cell genomes, the sorted-subset replicate PCRs were run. The data were produced by immunoSEQ multiplex PCR, yet TCRdb's version contains in-frame clones alone and is incomplete. This table has approximately 590,000 clones, around 95% appearing once. CD8 cells regarded as naive lacked CD45RO, were positively chosen for CCR7, and omitted terminally differentiated effector memory CD45RA+ cells.

The sample consisted of naive CD8+ T cells sorted from blood. The V gene is TRBV27, the J gene TRBJ2-2; 7 bases line up with TRBD2. The TCR originated in a woman in her twenties or thirties in good health. The CDR3 reads CASFGLADTGELFF. The CDR3 DNA reads as TGTGCCAGCTTCGGGCTAGCGGACACCGGGGAGCTGTTTTTT.